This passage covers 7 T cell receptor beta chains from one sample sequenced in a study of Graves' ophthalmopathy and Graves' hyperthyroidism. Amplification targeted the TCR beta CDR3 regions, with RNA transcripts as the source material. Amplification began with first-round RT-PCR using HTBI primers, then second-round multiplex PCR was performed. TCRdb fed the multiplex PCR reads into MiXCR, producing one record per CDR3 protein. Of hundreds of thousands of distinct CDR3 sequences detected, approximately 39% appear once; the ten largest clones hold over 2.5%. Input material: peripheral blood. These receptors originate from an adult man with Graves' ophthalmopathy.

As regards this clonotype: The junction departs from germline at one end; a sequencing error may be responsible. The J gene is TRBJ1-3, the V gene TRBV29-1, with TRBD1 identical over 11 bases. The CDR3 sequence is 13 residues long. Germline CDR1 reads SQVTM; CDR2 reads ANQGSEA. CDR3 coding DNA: TGCAGCACCGGACAGGGGGCTGGGAACACCATATATTTT. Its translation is CSTGQGAGNTIYF.

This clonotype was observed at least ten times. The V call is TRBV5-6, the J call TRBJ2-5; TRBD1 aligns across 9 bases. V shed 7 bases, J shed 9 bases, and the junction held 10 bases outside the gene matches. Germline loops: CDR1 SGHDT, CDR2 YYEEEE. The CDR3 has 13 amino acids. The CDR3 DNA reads TGTGCCAGCTCCCCTCGACAGGGGGGGTCCCAGTACTTC. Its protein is CASSPRQGGSQYF. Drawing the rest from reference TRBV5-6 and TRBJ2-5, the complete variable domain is DAGVTQSPTHLIKTRGQQVTLRCSPKSGHDTVSWYQQALGQGPQFIFQYYEEEERQRGNFPDRFSGHQFPNYSSELNVNALLLGDSALYLCASSPRQGGSQYFGPGTRLLVL.

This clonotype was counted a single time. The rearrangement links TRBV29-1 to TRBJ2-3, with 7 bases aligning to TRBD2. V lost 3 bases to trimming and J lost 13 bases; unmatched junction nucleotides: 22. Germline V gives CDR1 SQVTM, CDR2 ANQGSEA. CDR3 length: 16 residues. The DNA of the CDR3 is TGCAGCGTTGATAACCGCGGGAGTCCCCAGCCTCAGAGGGAGTATTTT. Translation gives CSVDNRGSPQPQREYF.

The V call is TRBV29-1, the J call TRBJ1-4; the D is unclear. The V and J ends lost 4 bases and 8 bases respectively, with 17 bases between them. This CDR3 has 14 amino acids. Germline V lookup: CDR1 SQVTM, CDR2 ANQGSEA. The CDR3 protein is CSVGLAGGQEKLFF. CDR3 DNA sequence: TGCAGCGTTGGACTAGCGGGAGGGCAAGAAAAACTGTTTTTT.

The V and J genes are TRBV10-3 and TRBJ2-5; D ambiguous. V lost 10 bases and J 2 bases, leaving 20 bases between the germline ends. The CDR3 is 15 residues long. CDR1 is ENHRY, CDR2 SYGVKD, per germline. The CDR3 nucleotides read TGTGCCAGCAGCCACGATAGCAATCAGCAAGAGACCCAGTACTTC. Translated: CASSHDSNQQETQYF.

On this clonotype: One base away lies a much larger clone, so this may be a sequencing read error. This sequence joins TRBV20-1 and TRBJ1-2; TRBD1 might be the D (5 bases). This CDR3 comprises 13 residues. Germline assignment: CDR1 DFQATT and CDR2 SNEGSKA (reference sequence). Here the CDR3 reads CSAGDLGTGGYTF. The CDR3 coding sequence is TGCAGTGCTGGAGACCTTGGGACCGGTGGCTACACCTTC.

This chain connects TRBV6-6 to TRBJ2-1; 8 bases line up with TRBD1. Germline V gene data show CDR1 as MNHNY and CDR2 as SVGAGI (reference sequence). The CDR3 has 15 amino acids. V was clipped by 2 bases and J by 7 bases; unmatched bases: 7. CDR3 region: CASSYRQGAGNEQFF. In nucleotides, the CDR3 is TGTGCCAGCAGTTACCGGCAGGGGGCTGGAAATGAGCAGTTCTTC.